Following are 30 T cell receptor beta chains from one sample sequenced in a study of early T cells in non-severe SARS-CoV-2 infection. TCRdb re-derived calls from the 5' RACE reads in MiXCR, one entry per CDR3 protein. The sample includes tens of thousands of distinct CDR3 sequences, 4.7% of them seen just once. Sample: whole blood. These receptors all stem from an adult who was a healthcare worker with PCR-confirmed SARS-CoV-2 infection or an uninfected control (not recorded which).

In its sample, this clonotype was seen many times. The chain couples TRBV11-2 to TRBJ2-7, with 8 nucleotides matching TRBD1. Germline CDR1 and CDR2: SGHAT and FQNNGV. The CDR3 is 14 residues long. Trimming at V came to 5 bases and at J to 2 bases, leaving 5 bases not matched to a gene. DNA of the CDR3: TGTGCCAGCAGCCAACGGGACAGGCCCTACGAGCAGTACTTC. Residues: CASSQRDRPYEQYF.

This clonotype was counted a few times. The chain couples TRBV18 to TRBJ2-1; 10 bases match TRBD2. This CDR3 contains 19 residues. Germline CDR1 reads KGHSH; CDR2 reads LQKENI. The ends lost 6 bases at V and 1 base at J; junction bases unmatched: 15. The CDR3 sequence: CASSPTWGTSEDSYNEQFF. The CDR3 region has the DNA TGTGCCAGCTCGCCTACCTGGGGGACTAGCGAGGATTCCTACAATGAGCAGTTCTTC. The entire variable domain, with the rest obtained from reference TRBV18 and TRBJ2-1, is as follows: NAGVMQNPRHLVRRRGQEARLRCSPMKGHSHVYWYRQLPEEGLKFMVYLQKENIIDESGMPKERFSAEFPKEGPSILRIQQVVRGDSAAYFCASSPTWGTSEDSYNEQFFGPGTRLTVL.

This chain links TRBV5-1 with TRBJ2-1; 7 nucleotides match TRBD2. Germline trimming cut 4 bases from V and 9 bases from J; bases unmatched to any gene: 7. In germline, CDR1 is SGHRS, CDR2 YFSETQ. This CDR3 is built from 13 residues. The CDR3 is CASSTTGGVEQFF. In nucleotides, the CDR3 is TGCGCCAGCAGCACCACGGGGGGAGTTGAGCAGTTCTTC.

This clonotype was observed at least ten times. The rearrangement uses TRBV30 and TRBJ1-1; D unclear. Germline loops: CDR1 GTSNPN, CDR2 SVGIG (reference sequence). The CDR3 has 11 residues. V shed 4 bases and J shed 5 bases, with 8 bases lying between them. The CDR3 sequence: CAWTRRTEAFF. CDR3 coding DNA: TGTGCCTGGACCCGGAGGACTGAAGCTTTCTTT.

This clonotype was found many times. CDR3 loop: CASSYSIGSNYGYTF. The CDR3 nucleotides read TGTGCCAGCAGTTACTCGATAGGCAGTAACTATGGCTACACCTTC. This chain uses TRBV6-5 with TRBJ1-2; no definite D call. The CDR3 is made up of 15 amino acids. Germline V gene lookup returns CDR1 MNHEY and CDR2 SVGAGI. Trimming pared 0 bases from V and 1 base from J, leaving 9 bases between.

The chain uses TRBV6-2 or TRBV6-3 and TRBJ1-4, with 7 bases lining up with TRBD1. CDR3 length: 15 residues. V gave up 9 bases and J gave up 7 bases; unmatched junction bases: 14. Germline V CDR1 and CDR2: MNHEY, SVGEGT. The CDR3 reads CASLTKTGPAEKLFF. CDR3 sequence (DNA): TGTGCCAGTTTGACTAAGACAGGGCCGGCTGAAAAACTGTTTTTT.

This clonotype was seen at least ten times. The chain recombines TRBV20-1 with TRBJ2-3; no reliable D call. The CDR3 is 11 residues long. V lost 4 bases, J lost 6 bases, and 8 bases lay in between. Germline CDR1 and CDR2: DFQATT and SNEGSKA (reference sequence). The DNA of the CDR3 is TGCAGTGCTATTATCGGGGATACGCAGTATTTT. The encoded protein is CSAIIGDTQYF.

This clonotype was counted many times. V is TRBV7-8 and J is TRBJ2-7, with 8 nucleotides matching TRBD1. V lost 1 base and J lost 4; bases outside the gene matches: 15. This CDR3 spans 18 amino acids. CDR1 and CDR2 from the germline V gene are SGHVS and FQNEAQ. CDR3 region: CASSLGPGQVSAPYEQYF. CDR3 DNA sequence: TGTGCCAGCAGCTTAGGCCCGGGACAGGTCTCAGCCCCTTACGAGCAGTACTTC.

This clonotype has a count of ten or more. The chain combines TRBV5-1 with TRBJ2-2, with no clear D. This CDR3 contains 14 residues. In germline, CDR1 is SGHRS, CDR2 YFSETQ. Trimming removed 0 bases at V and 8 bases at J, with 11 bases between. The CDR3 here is CASSLEPGRGELFF. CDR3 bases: TGCGCCAGCAGCTTGGAGCCGGGCCGGGGGGAGCTGTTTTTT.

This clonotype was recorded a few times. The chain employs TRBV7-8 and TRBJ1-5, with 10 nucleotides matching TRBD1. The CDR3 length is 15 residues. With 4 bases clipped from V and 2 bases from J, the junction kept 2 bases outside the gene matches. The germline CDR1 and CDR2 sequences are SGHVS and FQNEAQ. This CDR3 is CASSSGTGGNQPQHF. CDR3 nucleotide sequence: TGTGCCAGCAGCTCAGGGACAGGGGGCAATCAGCCCCAGCATTTT.

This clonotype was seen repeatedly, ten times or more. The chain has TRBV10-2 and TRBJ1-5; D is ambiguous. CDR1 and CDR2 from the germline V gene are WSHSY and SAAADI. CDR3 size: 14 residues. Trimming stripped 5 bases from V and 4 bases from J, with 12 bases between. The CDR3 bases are TGCGCCAGCAGTTCCAGCGGAGGTAATCAGCCCCAGCATTTT. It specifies CASSSSGGNQPQHF.

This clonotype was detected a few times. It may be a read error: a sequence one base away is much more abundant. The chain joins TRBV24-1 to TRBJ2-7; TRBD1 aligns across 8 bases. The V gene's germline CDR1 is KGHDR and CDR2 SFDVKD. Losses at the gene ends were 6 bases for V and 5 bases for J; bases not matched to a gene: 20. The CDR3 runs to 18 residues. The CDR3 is CATSRLVGPGGSRDEQYF. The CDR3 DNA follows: TGTGCCACCAGTCGACTTGTTGGGCCAGGGGGCTCACGGGACGAGCAGTACTTC.

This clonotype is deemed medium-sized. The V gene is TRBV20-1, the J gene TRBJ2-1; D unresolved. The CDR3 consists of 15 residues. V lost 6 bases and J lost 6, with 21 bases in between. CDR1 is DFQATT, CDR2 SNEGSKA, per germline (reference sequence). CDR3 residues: CSAPDAGRSSNEQFF. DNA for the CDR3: TGCAGTGCCCCGGATGCAGGCCGAAGTTCCAATGAGCAGTTCTTC.

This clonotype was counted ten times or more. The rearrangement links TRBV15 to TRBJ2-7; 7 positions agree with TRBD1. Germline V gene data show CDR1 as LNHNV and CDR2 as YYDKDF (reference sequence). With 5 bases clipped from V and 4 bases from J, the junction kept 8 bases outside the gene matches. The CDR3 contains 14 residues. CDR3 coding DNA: TGTGCCACCAGCCCAGACAGGGTAGGTTACGAGCAGTACTTC. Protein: CATSPDRVGYEQYF. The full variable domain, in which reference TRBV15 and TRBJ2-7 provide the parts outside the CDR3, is DAMVIQNPRYQVTQFGKPVTLSCSQTLNHNVMYWYQQKSSQAPKLLFHYYDKDFNNEADTPDNFQSRRPNTSFCFLDIRSPGLGDTAMYLCATSPDRVGYEQYFGPGTRLTVT.

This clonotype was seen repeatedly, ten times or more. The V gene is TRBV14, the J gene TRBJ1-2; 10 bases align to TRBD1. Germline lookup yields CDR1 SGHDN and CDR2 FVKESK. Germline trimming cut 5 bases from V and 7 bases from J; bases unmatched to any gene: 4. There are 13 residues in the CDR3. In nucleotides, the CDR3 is TGTGCCAGCAGCTGGGGACAGGGGTCTGGCTACACCTTC. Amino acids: CASSWGQGSGYTF. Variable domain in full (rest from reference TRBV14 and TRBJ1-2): EAGVTQFPSHSVIEKGQTVTLRCDPISGHDNLYWYRRVMGKEIKFLLHFVKESKQDESGMPNNRFLAERTGGTYSTLKVQPAELEDSGVYFCASSWGQGSGYTFGSGTRLTVV.

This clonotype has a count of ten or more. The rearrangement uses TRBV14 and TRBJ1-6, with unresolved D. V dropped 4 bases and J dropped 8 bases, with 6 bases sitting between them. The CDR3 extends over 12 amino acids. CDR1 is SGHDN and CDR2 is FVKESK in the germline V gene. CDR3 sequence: CASSLEYSPLHF. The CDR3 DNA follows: TGTGCCAGCAGCCTAGAATATTCACCCCTCCACTTT.

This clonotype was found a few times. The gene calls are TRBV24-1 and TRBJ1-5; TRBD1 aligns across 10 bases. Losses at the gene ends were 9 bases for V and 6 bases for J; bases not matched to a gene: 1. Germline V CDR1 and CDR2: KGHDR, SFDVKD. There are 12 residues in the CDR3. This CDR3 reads CATGQGGQPQHF. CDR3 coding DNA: TGTGCCACCGGACAGGGGGGTCAGCCCCAGCATTTT.

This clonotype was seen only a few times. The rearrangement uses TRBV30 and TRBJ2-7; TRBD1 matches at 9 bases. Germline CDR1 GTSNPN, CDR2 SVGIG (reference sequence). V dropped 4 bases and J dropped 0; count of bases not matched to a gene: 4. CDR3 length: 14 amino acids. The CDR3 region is CAWTGTGSSYEQYF. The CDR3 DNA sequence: TGTGCCTGGACCGGGACAGGGTCCTCCTACGAGCAGTACTTC.

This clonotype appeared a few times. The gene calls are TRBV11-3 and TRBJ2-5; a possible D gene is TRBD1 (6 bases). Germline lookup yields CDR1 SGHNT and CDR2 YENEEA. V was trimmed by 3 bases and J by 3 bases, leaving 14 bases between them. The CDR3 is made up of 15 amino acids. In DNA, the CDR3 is TGTGCCAGCAGCTTGGGACAATCACGGGAAGAGACCCAGTACTTC. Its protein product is CASSLGQSREETQYF.

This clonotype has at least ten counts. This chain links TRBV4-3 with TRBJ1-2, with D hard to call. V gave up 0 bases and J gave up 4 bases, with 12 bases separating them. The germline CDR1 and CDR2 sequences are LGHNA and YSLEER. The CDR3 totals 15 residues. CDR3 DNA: TGCGCCAGCAGCCAAGAAGTGGGGTTTGGCTATGGCTACACCTTC. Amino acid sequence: CASSQEVGFGYGYTF.

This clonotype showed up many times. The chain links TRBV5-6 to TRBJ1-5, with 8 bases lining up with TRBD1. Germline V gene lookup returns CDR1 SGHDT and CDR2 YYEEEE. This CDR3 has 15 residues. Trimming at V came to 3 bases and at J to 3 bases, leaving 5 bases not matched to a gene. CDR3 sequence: CASSSDRGANQPQHF. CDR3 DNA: TGTGCCAGCAGCTCCGACAGGGGTGCCAATCAGCCCCAGCATTTT.

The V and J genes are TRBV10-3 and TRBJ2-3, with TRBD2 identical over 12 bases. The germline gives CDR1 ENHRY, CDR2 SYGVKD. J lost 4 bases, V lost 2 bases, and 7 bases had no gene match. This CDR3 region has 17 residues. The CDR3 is CAISEAPSGGASDTQYF. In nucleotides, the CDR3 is TGTGCCATCAGTGAGGCCCCTAGCGGGGGGGCATCAGATACGCAGTATTTT.

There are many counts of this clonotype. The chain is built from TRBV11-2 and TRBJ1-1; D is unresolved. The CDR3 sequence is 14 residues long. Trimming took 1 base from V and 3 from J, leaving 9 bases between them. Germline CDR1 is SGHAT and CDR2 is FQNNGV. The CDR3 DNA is TGTGCCAGCAGCTTAGGTCTTTCGTACACTGAAGCTTTCTTT. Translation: CASSLGLSYTEAFF.

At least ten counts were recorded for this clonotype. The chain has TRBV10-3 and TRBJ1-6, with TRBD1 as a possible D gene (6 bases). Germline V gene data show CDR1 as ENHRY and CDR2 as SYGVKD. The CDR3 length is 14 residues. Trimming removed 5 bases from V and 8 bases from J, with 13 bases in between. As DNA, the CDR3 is TGTGCCATCAGTCTCGGACAGCTGGATTCACCCCTCCACTTT. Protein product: CAISLGQLDSPLHF.

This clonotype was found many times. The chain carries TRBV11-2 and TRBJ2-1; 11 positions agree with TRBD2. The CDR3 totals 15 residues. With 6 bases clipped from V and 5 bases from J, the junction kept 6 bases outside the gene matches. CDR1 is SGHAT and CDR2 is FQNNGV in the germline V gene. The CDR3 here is CASSPLAGVHNEQFF. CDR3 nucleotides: TGTGCCAGCAGTCCACTAGCGGGGGTTCACAATGAGCAGTTCTTC.

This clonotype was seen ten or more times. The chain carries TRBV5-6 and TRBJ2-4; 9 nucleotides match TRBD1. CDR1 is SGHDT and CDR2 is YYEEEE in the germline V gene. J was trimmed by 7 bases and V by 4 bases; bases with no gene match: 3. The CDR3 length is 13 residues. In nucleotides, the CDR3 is TGTGCCAGCAGCCGACAGGGGGAGAACATTCAGTACTTC. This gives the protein CASSRQGENIQYF.

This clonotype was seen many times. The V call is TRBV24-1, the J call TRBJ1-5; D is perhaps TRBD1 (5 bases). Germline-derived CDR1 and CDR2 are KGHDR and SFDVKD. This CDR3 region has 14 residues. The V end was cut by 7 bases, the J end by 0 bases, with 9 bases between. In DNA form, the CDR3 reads TGTGCCACCAGCCAGGGAGGTAGCAATCAGCCCCAGCATTTT. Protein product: CATSQGGSNQPQHF.

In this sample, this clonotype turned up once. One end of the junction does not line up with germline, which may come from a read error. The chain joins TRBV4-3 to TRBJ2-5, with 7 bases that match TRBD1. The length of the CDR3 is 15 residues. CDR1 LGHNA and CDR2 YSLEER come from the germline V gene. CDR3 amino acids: CVSSPSRQGVETQYF. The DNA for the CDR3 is TGCGTCAGCAGCCCGTCCCGGCAGGGGGTGGAGACCCAGTACTTC.

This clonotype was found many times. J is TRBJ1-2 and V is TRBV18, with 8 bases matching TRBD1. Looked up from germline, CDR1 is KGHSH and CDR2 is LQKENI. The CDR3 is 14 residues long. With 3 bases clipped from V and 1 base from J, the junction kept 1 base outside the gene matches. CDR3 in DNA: TGTGCCAGCTCACCGACAGGGGATAACTATGGCTACACCTTC. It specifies CASSPTGDNYGYTF.

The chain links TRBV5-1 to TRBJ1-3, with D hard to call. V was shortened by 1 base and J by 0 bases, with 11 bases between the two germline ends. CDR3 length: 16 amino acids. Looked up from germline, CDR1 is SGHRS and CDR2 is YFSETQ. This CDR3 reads CASSLQAWGSGNTIYF. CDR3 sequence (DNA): TGCGCCAGCAGCTTGCAGGCGTGGGGCTCTGGAAACACCATATATTTT.